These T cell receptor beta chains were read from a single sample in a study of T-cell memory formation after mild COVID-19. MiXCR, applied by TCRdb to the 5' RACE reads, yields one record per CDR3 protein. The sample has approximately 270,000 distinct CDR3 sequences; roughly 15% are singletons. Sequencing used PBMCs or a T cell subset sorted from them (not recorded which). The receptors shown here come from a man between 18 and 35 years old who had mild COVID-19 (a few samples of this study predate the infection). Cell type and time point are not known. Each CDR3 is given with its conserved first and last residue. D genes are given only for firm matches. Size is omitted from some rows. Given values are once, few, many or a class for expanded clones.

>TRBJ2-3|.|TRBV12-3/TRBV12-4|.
TGTGCCAGCAGTTCTGCCGGGCCAGGAAAAGATACGCAGTATTTT
CASSSAGPGKDTQYF
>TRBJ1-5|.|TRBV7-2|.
TGTGCCAGCAGCTTAGACGCGACGGGGCAGCCCCAGCATTTT
CASSLDATGQPQHF
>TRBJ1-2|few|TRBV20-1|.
TGCAGTGCTAGACCCACCGGTTTGGGGAACCAAATAGCTATCTATGGCTACACCTTC
CSARPTGLGNQIAIYGYTF
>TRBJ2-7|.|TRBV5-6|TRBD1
TGTGCCAGCAGCAGGCGTCGGACAGGGCCCTCCTACGAGCAGTACTTC
CASSRRRTGPSYEQYF
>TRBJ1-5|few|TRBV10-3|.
TGTGCCATCAGTGGGGGAGGTACCAATCAGCCCCAGCATTTT
CAISGGGTNQPQHF
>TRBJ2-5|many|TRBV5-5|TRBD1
TGTGCCAGCAGCTTGATACTCACCGGGACAGGGGAAGAGACCCAGTACTTC
CASSLILTGTGEETQYF
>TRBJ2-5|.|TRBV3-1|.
TGTGCCAGCAGCCAATGGTTTGGAGGGCAGACCCAGTACTTC
CASSQWFGGQTQYF
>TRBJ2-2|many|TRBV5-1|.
TGCGCCAGCAGCTTTTACAGGCCCCCCACCGGGGAGCTGTTTTTT
CASSFYRPPTGELFF
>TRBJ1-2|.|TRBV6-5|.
TGTGCCAGCAGTCGGGTGGGGCAGGAGAGATTCTATGGCTACACCTTC
CASSRVGQERFYGYTF
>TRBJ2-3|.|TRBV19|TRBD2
TGTGCCAGTAGTCGATCTAGCGGGGGGGCCCCGCGAGAACCGTATTTT
CASSRSSGGAPREPYF
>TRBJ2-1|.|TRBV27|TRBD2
TGTGCCAGCAGTTTCTTAGGGACTAGCGGCTCCTACAATGAGCAGTTCTTC
CASSFLGTSGSYNEQFF
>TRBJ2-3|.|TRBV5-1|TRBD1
TGCGCCAGCAGCTTGGCGGACAGGGGTAGAGGCACAGATACGCAGTATTTT
CASSLADRGRGTDTQYF
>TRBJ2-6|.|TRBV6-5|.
TGTGCCAGCAGTTCCTTCAGGGGTGCTGGGGCCAACGTCCTGACTTTC
CASSSFRGAGANVLTF
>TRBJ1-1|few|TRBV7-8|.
TGTGCCAGCAGCTTAGGGGGCACATTGTACACTGAAGCTTTCTTT
CASSLGGTLYTEAFF